This T cell receptor (beta chain) was documented in a study of blood T cell repertoires in COVID-19 (dated by TCRdb to 2020 to 2021). With regard to the full study: Collaborator samples came from the United States, Italy and Spain and covered acute and convalescent phases of COVID-19. Where HLA class I and class II types were available, the types were taken from metadata supplied by the sample provider, not from assay-based typing. Deeply sampled blood TCRbeta repertoires from subjects exposed to, actively infected with, or recovered from COVID-19 were included in the dataset. Nearly every sample came with metadata listing a de-identified subject ID, COVID-19 status, age in years and sex. The material from the prospective study consisted of cDNA or gDNA derived from T cells, B-cell-depleted T cells, or PBMCs. The repertoires were released in a freely available public database intended as a resource for research on the immune response to SARS-CoV-2. The samples were drawn from two sources: the first 160 participants of the ongoing ImmuneRACE study, and over 1,000 subjects contributed by 6 global collaborators. Summary of the overall study and its limitations: The amount of clinical and demographic metadata varied by source and participant and was provided uncurated.

Whole blood was collected in K2EDTA tubes by collaborating institutions according to the institutions' own protocols. For TCRbeta analysis, collaborators shipped samples as frozen whole blood, isolated PBMCs, or DNA extracted from either of those sample types. This clone was seen a few times. What this receptor recognizes is not known. The sample holds no much larger clone one base away, and base qualities are not on file. The immunoSEQ Assay, a bias-controlled multiplex PCR, was used to amplify TCRbeta CDR3 regions from genomic DNA. The paper's processing steps were these. The number of nucleated cells in each sample was estimated from the amplification of reference gene primers within the assay. To quantify the absolute abundance of each unique TCRbeta CDR3 rearrangement, sequence reads were collapsed and filtered. For each sample, productive Simpson clonality was calculated as the square root of Simpson's diversity index over productive rearrangements. TCRdb provides this immuneACCESS table in a form limited to in-frame rearrangements. Some clones are lacking; in checked studies, under half of them reflect an unresolved V gene, and why the rest are absent is not known. For V, J and clone size, that table is used; D and trimming come from the DNA. Within this sample are 110,000 to 150,000 clones, with 65% to 80% of them counted one time only. The ten top clones hold more than 1.5% of the sample.

V sheds 0 bases and J sheds 5 bases, leaving 9 bases between their ends. Its CDR3 holds 14 amino acids, cysteine through phenylalanine. Only the CDR3 DNA is retained, 42 bases long and in frame from the first base. From a lookup of the germline V gene, CDR1 and CDR2 are SGHRS and YFSETQ. The sample taken for sequencing was peripheral blood. The receptor chain draws on TRBV5-1 and TRBJ2-1; the D gene cannot be named for sure. This clonotype originated in a woman aged 60-75 years with acute or convalescent COVID-19. The CDR3 corresponds to CASSLELRNNEQFF. The DNA is as follows: TGCGCCAGCAGCTTGGAGCTGAGAAACAATGAGCAGTTCTTC.